This T cell receptor beta chain was documented in a study of OX40 agonist ivuxolimab in advanced cancers. About the research overall: The patients' treatment was ivuxolimab, an agonistic anti-OX40 (CD134) antibody. Having had anti-PD-1, anti-PD-L1 or anti-CTLA-4 therapy before was allowed, and 40% to 45% had some.

A word on this clone: The target antigen is unknown.

TCRdb keeps only in-frame clones here, not all; method: immunoSEQ multiplex PCR. The sample contains under 140,000 clones, approximately 89% of which appear only once. Germline values: CDR1 LNHDA, CDR2 SQIVND (reference sequence). This CDR3 is 13 amino acids long. V gave up 0 bases and J gave up 5 bases, with 7 bases separating them. Findings and caveats of the study: CD8+ T cells showed, on average, more clonal expansion than CD4+ cells.

The chain employs TRBV19 and TRBJ1-2; D is ambiguous. The sample was CD4+ or CD8+ T cells sorted from blood, taken in a trial of the OX40 agonist ivuxolimab. This TCR came from an adult with an advanced solid tumor such as melanoma, head and neck, liver or kidney cancer. The CDR3 protein is CASSIDQGYGYTF. The CDR3 DNA reads as TGTGCCAGTAGTATAGATCAAGGGTATGGCTACACCTTC.